This T cell receptor (beta chain) was sequenced in a study of control samples from healthy donors and cancer patients. The CDR3 is made up of 15 amino acids. Germline CDR1 reads SQVTM; CDR2 reads ANQGSEA. The ends were cut back, 3 bases at V and 1 base at J, with 15 bases in the middle. Measured with immunoSEQ multiplex PCR; TCRdb has only the in-frame clones, and not every one. This repertoire shows 150,000 to 170,000 clones, 90% to 95% found once; its top ten account for around 6.1%. This chain joins TRBV29-1 and TRBJ1-2; D gene unclear. Sample: blood. This TCR came from a man aged 40-49 years in good health. The CDR3 region is CSVESGAGYNYGYTF. DNA for the CDR3: TGCAGCGTTGAGTCGGGCGCGGGGTATAACTATGGCTACACCTTC.